One and the same sample provided the 14 T cell receptor beta chains below, sequenced in a study of blood T cell repertoires in COVID-19. TCRdb keeps only in-frame clones here, not all; method: immunoSEQ multiplex PCR. The sample consists of just under 65,000 clones, 65% to 85% of them appearing once. Source material: peripheral blood. The receptor set was obtained from a human donor in a cohort sampled during active COVID-19.

The gene calls are TRBV7-2 and TRBJ2-5; a possible D gene is TRBD2 (5 bases). The V end lost 5 bases, the J end lost 7 bases, and 14 bases lay between the germline ends. CDR1 SGHTA and CDR2 FQGNSA come from the germline V gene. The CDR3 runs 13 residues. CDR3 bases: TGTGCCAGCAGCCCCGTCTCCCGGGGGACCCAGTACTTC. It is translated as CASSPVSRGTQYF.

The genes are TRBV11-3 and TRBJ1-2; TRBD1 is a possible D gene (6 bases). The CDR3 loop spans 20 amino acids. V dropped 1 base and J dropped 8 bases, with 32 bases sitting between them. Germline assignment: CDR1 SGHNT and CDR2 YENEEA. The CDR3 DNA follows: TGTGCCAGCAGCTTAGCCTACAGGGTTAATCCTTCGGGTCGGATGGTAGGCTACACCTTC. Amino acid sequence: CASSLAYRVNPSGRMVGYTF. Supplemented by reference TRBV11-3 and TRBJ1-2, the full variable domain reads EAGVVQSPRYKIIEKKQPVAFWCNPISGHNTLYWYLQNLGQGPELLIRYENEEAVDDSQLPKDRFSAERLKGVDSTLKIQPAELGDSAVYLCASSLAYRVNPSGRMVGYTFGSGTRLTVV.

The chain recombines TRBV5-4 with TRBJ2-1; D may be TRBD2 (6 bases). Germline V lookup: CDR1 SGHNT, CDR2 YYREEE (reference sequence). With 5 bases removed from V and 1 base from J, the gap between germline ends came to 22 bases. The CDR3 has 18 amino acids. This CDR3 is CASRPLVGRGRSYNEQFF. CDR3 DNA sequence: TGTGCCAGCAGACCCTTGGTGGGGCGGGGAAGGTCCTACAATGAGCAGTTCTTC.

The chain employs TRBV6-5 and TRBJ2-2, with 7 positions matching TRBD1. Germline-derived CDR1 and CDR2 are MNHEY and SVGAGI. Trimming removed 6 bases from V and 6 bases from J; junction bases left unmatched: 7. The CDR3 extends over 14 amino acids. CDR3 in DNA: TGTGCCAGCAGGCCCGACAGGGTTCCCGGGGAGCTGTTTTTT. This codes for CASRPDRVPGELFF.

This clone occurred a few times. This chain connects TRBV7-9 to TRBJ1-1, with 9 bases fitting TRBD1. The germline V gene has CDR1 SEHNR and CDR2 FQNEAQ (reference sequence). CDR3 size: 14 residues. The trim removed 2 bases at V and 3 bases at J, leaving 1 base unmatched. CDR3 DNA: TGTGCCAGCAGCTTAAGACAGGGGGACACTGAAGCTTTCTTT. Its translation is CASSLRQGDTEAFF.

The chain recombines TRBV5-1 with TRBJ1-4; D gene ambiguous. The germline CDR1 and CDR2 sequences are SGHRS and YFSETQ. V was trimmed by 0 bases and J by 1 base, leaving 4 bases between them. There are 14 residues in the CDR3. CDR3 residues: CASSLAITNEKLFF. The CDR3 bases are TGCGCCAGCAGCTTGGCTATAACTAATGAAAAACTGTTTTTT.

The chain uses TRBV7-6 and TRBJ1-4; 8 nucleotides match TRBD1. The CDR3 runs to 16 residues. Trimming took 2 bases from V and 7 from J; bases not matched to a gene: 9. Germline CDR1 reads SGHVS; CDR2 reads FNYEAQ. CDR3 sequence reads: CASSLIVAGGGEKLFF. The DNA for the CDR3 is TGTGCCAGCAGCTTAATCGTGGCAGGGGGCGGTGAAAAACTGTTTTTT.

The chain employs TRBV6-2 or TRBV6-3 and TRBJ1-2; 7 nucleotides agree with TRBD1. This CDR3 comprises 14 residues. The germline CDR1 and CDR2 sequences are MNHEY and SVGEGT. Trimming cost V 6 bases and J 2 bases; bases outside gene matches: 6. In DNA, the CDR3 is TGTGCCAGCAGCAGAAGGGGGCTGAACTATGGCTACACCTTC. This encodes CASSRRGLNYGYTF.

This CDR3 reads CASSSWTGSNEKLFF. As DNA, the CDR3 is TGTGCCAGCAGTTCTTGGACAGGCTCTAATGAAAAACTGTTTTTT. This rearrangement joins TRBV5-8 to TRBJ1-4, with TRBD1 matching 7 bases. Germline V gene sequence: CDR1 SGHTS, CDR2 YDEGEE. V was clipped by 5 bases and J by 3 bases; unmatched bases: 7. This CDR3 comprises 15 residues.

This chain connects TRBV11-2 to TRBJ1-1; 9 bases line up with TRBD1. This CDR3 has 16 residues. Germline V gene lookup returns CDR1 SGHAT and CDR2 FQNNGV. V was clipped by 6 bases and J by 1 base; unmatched bases: 9. This chain's CDR3 is CASSQTGTGKNTEAFF. The CDR3 DNA reads as TGTGCCAGCAGTCAGACCGGGACAGGGAAGAACACTGAAGCTTTCTTT.

V usage is TRBV3-1 (or the pseudogene TRBV3-2) and J usage is TRBJ2-5; no clear D. This CDR3 is 14 amino acids long. Germline assignment: CDR1 LGHDT and CDR2 YNNKEL (reference sequence). Trimming removed 0 bases at V and 5 bases at J, with 10 bases between. The CDR3 DNA is TGTGCCAGCAGCCAAGAATGGTGGGCGGAGACCCAGTACTTC. Translation gives CASSQEWWAETQYF.

The V gene is TRBV5-1, the J gene TRBJ1-2; 8 bases agree with TRBD1. Germline V CDR1 and CDR2: SGHRS, YFSETQ. This CDR3 is built from 14 residues. V lost 3 bases to trimming and J lost 2 bases; unmatched junction nucleotides: 3. The CDR3 sequence is CASSSDRGNYGYTF. The DNA of the CDR3 is TGCGCCAGCAGCTCCGACAGGGGAAACTATGGCTACACCTTC.

This sequence joins TRBV10-1 and TRBJ2-2; TRBD1 is a possible D gene (6 bases). Trimming pared 3 bases from V and 6 bases from J, leaving 11 bases between. This CDR3 is built from 14 residues. Germline CDR1 is WNHNN and CDR2 is SYGVQD (reference sequence). The CDR3 region has the DNA TGCGCCAGCAGTGACGGACAGTTTGCCGGGGAGCTGTTTTTT. Translation: CASSDGQFAGELFF.

The gene calls are TRBV4-1 and TRBJ2-3, with D perhaps matching TRBD1 (6 bases). Deletions cut 3 bases from V and 0 bases from J, with 13 bases between. The CDR3 is 16 amino acids. The germline CDR1 and CDR2 sequences are MGHRA and YSYEKL. CDR3 protein: CASSHRDTKSTDTQYF. Written as DNA, the CDR3 is TGCGCCAGCAGCCACCGGGACACCAAAAGCACAGATACGCAGTATTTT.